This T cell receptor (beta chain) was obtained from a study of blood T cell repertoires in COVID-19. This CDR3 has 19 amino acids. V gave up 3 bases and J gave up 0 bases; unmatched junction bases: 13. The germline CDR1 and CDR2 sequences are SGHTA and FQGTGA. This table comes from immunoSEQ multiplex PCR, and its TCRdb copy is limited to in-frame clones, with some not included. Among 49,000 or so clones, around 85% were seen once, and the ten largest hold approximately 33%. The chain couples TRBV7-3 to TRBJ2-1, with TRBD2 matching 8 bases. The specimen was peripheral blood. The receptor comes from an elderly woman with COVID-19, enrolled during active disease. The CDR3 DNA sequence: TGTGCCAGCAGCTTTGGGCGGGGGGCCGACCGAAGCTCCTACAATGAGCAGTTCTTC. Protein product: CASSFGRGADRSSYNEQFF.